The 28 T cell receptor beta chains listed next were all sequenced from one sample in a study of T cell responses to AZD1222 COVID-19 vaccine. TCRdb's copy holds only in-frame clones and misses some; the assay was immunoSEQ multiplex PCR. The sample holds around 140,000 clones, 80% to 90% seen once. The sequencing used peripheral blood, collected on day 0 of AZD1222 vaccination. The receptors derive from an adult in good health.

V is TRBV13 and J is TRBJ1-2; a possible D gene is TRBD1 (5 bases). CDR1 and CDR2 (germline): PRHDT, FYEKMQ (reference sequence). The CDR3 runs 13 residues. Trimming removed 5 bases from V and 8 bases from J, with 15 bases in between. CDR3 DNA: TGTGCCAGCAGCCTCACGGGGGTAAGGGGCTACACCTTC. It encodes CASSLTGVRGYTF.

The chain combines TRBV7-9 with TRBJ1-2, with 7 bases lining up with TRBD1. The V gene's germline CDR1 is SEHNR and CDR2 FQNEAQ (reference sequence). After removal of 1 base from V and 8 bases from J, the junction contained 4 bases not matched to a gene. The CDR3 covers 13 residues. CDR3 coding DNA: TGTGCCAGCAGCTTAGGACAGGGTGAGGGCTACACCTTC. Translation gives CASSLGQGEGYTF. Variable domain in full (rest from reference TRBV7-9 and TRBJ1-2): DTGVSQNPRHKITKRGQNVTFRCDPISEHNRLYWYRQTLGQGPEFLTYFQNEAQLEKSRLLSDRFSAERPKGSFSTLEIQRTEQGDSAMYLCASSLGQGEGYTFGSGTRLTVV.

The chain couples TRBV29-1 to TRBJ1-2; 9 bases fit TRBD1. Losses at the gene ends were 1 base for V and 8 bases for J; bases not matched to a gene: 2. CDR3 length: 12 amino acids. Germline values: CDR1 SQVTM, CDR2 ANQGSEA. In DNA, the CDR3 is TGCAGCGTTGAAGGCACAGGGGGCGGCTACACCTTC. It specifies CSVEGTGGGYTF.

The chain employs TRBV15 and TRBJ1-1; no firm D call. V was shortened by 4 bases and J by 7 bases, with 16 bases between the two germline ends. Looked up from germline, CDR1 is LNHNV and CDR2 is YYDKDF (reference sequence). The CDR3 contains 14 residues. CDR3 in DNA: TGTGCCACCAGCACCACTATGGGAGGATATGAAGCTTTCTTT. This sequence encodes CATSTTMGGYEAFF.

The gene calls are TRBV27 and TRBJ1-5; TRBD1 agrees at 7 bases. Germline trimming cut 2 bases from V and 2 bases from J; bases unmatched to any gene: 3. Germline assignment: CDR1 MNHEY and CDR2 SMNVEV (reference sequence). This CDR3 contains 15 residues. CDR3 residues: CASSLLGGGNQPQHF. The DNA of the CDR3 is TGTGCCAGCAGTTTACTAGGGGGCGGCAATCAGCCCCAGCATTTT.

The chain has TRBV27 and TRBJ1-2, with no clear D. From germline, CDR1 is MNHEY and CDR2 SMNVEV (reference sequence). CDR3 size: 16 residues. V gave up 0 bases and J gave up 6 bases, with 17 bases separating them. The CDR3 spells CASSLSIEAANDGYTF. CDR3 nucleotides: TGTGCCAGCAGTTTATCGATCGAGGCAGCTAATGATGGCTACACCTTC.

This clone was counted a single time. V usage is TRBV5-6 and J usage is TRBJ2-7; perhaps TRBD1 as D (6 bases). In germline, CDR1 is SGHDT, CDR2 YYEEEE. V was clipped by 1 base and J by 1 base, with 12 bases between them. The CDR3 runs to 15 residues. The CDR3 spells CASSLRGYQSYEQYF. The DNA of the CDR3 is TGTGCCAGCAGCTTGAGGGGGTACCAATCCTACGAGCAGTACTTC. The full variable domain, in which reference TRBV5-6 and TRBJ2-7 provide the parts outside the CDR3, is DAGVTQSPTHLIKTRGQQVTLRCSPKSGHDTVSWYQQALGQGPQFIFQYYEEEERQRGNFPDRFSGHQFPNYSSELNVNALLLGDSALYLCASSLRGYQSYEQYFGPGTRLTVT.

The CDR3 loop is CASSEAGGAYGYTF. CDR3 DNA sequence: TGTGCCAGCAGTGAAGCAGGGGGTGCCTATGGCTACACCTTC. The rearrangement links TRBV2 to TRBJ1-2; D possibly corresponds to TRBD1 (6 bases). Germline lookup yields CDR1 SNHLY and CDR2 FYNNEI. CDR3 length: 14 amino acids. Trimming shortened V by 0 bases and J by 4 bases, and 9 bases separated the two germline ends.

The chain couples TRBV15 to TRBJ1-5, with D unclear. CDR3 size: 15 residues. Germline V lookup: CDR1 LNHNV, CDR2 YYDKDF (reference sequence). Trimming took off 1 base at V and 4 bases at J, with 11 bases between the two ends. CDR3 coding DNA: TGTGCCACCAGCAGAGTGCGGCAGTCGAATCAGCCCCAGCATTTT. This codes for CATSRVRQSNQPQHF. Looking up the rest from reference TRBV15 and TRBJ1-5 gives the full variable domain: DAMVIQNPRYQVTQFGKPVTLSCSQTLNHNVMYWYQQKSSQAPKLLFHYYDKDFNNEADTPDNFQSRRPNTSFCFLDIRSPGLGDTAMYLCATSRVRQSNQPQHFGDGTRLSIL.

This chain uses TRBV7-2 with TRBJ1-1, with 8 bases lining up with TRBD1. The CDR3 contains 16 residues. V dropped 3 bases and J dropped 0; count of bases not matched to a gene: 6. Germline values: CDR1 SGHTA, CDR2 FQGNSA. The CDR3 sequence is CASSFSRGQVNTEAFF. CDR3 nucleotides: TGTGCCAGCAGCTTTTCGAGGGGACAGGTGAACACTGAAGCTTTCTTT.

CDR3 DNA: TGTGCCAGCAGCTTCGTCAGGGAGGAGGGCCTTACAAAGCAGTTCTTC. The encoded protein is CASSFVREEGLTKQFF. This chain connects TRBV7-8 to TRBJ2-1, with D perhaps TRBD2 (6 bases). The V and J ends lost 3 bases and 11 bases respectively, with 23 bases between them. CDR3 length: 16 amino acids. The germline V gene encodes CDR1 SGHVS and CDR2 FQNEAQ.

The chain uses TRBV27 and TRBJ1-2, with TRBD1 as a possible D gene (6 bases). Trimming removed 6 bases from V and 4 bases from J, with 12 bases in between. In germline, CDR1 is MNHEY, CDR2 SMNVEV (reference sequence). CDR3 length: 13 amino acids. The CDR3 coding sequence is TGTGCCAGCAGCCCGACAGGCATCTATGGCTACACCTTC. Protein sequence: CASSPTGIYGYTF.

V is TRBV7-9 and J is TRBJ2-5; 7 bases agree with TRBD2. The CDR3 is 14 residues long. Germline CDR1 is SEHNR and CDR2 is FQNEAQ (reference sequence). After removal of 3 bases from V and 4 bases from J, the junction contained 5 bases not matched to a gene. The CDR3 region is CASSFPGEGETQYF. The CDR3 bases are TGTGCCAGCAGCTTTCCGGGGGAGGGAGAGACCCAGTACTTC. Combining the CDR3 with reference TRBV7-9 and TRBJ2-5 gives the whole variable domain DTGVSQNPRHKITKRGQNVTFRCDPISEHNRLYWYRQTLGQGPEFLTYFQNEAQLEKSRLLSDRFSAERPKGSFSTLEIQRTEQGDSAMYLCASSFPGEGETQYFGPGTRLLVL.

CDR3 nucleotides: TGTGCCATCAGTGGTGAACGGAACTATGGCTACACCTTC. It codes for CAISGERNYGYTF. The chain combines TRBV10-3 with TRBJ1-2; no clear D gene. The ends were cut back, 4 bases at V and 2 bases at J, with 8 bases in the middle. Germline CDR1 reads ENHRY; CDR2 reads SYGVKD. CDR3 length: 13 residues.

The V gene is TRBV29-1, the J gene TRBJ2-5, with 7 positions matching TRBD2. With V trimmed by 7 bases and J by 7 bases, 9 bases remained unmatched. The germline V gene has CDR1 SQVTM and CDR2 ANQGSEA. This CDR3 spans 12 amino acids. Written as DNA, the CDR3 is TGCAGCGCTGGAGGGGAGGGTTGGACCCAGTACTTC. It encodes CSAGGEGWTQYF. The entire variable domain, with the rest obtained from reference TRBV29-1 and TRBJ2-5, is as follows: SAVISQKPSRDICQRGTSLTIQCQVDSQVTMMFWYRQQPGQSLTLIATANQGSEATYESGFVIDKFPISRPNLTFSTLTVSNMSPEDSSIYLCSAGGEGWTQYFGPGTRLLVL.

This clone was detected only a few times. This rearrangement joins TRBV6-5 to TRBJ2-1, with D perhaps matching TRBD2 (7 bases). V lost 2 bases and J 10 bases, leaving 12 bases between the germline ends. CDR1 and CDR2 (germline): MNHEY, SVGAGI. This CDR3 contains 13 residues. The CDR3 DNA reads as TGTGCCAGCAGTTACGCGGGGGCTCCCGAGCAGTTCTTC. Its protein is CASSYAGAPEQFF.

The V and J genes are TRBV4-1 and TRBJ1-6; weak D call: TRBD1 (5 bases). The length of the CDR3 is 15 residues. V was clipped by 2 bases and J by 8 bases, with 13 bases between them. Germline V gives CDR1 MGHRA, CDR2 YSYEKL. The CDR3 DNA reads TGCGCCAGCAGCCAATCTGGGGGAAAAGATTCACCCCTCCACTTT. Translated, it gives CASSQSGGKDSPLHF.

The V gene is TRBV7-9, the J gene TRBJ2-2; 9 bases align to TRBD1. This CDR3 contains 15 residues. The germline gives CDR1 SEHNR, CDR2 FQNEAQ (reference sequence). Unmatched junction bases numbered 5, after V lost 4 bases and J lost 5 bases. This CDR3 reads CASSSGTGRTGELFF. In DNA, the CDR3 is TGTGCCAGCAGCTCGGGGACAGGGAGGACCGGGGAGCTGTTTTTT.

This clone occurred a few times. For the CDR3, the DNA is TGTGCCAGCAGCTTAGTCCCTAGCGGGAGGCTAGAGACCCAGTACTTC. Translation gives CASSLVPSGRLETQYF. This chain uses TRBV7-9 with TRBJ2-5; 11 nucleotides line up with TRBD2. CDR1 is SEHNR and CDR2 is FQNEAQ in the germline V gene (reference sequence). The CDR3 runs to 16 residues. The junction had 5 bases not matched to a gene; V was cut back by 1 base and J by 4 bases.

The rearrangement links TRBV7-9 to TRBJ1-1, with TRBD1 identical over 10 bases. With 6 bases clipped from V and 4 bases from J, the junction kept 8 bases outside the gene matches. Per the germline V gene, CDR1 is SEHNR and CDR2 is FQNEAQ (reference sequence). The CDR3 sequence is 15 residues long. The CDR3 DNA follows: TGTGCCAGCAGTCGACTAGGGGACAGGGGCACTGAAGCTTTCTTT. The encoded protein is CASSRLGDRGTEAFF.

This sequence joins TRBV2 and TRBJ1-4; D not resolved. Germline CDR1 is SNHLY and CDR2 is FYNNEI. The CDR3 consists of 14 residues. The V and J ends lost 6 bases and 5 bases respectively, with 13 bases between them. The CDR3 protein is CASSSDGRNEKLFF. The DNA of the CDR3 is TGTGCCAGCAGCTCCGACGGGCGGAATGAAAAACTGTTTTTT.

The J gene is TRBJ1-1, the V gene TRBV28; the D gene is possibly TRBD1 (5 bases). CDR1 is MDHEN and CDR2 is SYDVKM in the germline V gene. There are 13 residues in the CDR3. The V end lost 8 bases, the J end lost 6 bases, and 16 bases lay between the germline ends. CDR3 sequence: CASLWQGDAEAFF. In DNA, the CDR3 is TGTGCCAGCTTGTGGCAGGGTGACGCTGAAGCTTTCTTT.

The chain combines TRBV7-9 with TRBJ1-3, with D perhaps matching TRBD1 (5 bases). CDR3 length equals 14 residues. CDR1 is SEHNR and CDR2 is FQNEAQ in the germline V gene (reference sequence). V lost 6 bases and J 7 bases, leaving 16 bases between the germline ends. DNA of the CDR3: TGTGCCAGCAGTGGGGAGGGGACGGCGAACACCATATATTTT. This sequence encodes CASSGEGTANTIYF. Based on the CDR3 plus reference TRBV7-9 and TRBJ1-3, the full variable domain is DTGVSQNPRHKITKRGQNVTFRCDPISEHNRLYWYRQTLGQGPEFLTYFQNEAQLEKSRLLSDRFSAERPKGSFSTLEIQRTEQGDSAMYLCASSGEGTANTIYFGEGSWLTVV.

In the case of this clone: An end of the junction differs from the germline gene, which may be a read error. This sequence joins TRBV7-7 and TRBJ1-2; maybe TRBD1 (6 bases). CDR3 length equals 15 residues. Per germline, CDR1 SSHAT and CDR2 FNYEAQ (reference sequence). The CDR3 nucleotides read TGTGCTAGCAGCTTAGATTTGGGACATAACTATGGCTACACCTTC. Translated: CASSLDLGHNYGYTF.

The CDR3 DNA sequence: TGTGCCAGCCGCGGACAGACCTCTGGAAACACCATATATTTT. Protein: CASRGQTSGNTIYF. The chain carries TRBV27 and TRBJ1-3, with D perhaps matching TRBD1 (6 bases). The germline V and J ends were trimmed by 8 bases and 0 bases, with 11 bases remaining between them. Germline V gives CDR1 MNHEY, CDR2 SMNVEV (reference sequence). The CDR3 has 14 amino acids.

As DNA, the CDR3 is TGTGCCAGTAGTATAGATCAGGGGGCGGGGGAGACCCAGTACTTC. It codes for CASSIDQGAGETQYF. The chain is built from TRBV19 and TRBJ2-5; 8 bases are a match to TRBD1. CDR1 and CDR2 (germline): LNHDA, SQIVND (reference sequence). There are 15 residues in the CDR3. Trimming took 0 bases from V and 5 from J; bases not matched to a gene: 5.

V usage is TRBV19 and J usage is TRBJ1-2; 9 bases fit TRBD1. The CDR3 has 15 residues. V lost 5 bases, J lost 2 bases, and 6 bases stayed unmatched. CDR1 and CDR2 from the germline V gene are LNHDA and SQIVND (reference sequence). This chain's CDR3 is CASSPGQGMNYGYTF. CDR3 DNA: TGTGCCAGTAGTCCGGGACAGGGAATGAACTATGGCTACACCTTC.

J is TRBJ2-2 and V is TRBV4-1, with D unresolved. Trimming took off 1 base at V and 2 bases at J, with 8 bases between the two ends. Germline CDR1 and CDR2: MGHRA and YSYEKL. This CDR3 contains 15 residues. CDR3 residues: CASSQVWSNTGELFF. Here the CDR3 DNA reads TGCGCCAGCAGCCAAGTTTGGTCTAACACCGGGGAGCTGTTTTTT.